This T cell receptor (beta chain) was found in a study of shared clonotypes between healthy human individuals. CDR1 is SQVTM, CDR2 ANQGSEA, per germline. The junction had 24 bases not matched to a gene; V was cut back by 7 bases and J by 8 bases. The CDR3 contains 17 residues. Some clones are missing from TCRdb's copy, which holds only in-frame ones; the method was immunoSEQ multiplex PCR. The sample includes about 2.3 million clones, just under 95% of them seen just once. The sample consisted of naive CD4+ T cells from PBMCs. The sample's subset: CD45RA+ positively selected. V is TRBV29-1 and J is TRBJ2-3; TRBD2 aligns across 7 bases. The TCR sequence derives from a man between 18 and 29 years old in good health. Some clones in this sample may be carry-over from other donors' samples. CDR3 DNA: TGCAGCGCCACCCACGGCCGGCTAGCGGCCCAGAGAGGTACGCAGTATTTT. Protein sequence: CSATHGRLAAQRGTQYF.